The TCR beta chain under discussion was sequenced for a study of T cells in localized non-small cell lung cancer. By sample fraction, this clone is medium-sized (0.01 to 0.1%). Its antigen is currently unknown. Generated by immunoSEQ multiplex PCR, the TCRdb table keeps only in-frame clones and is missing some. The sample consists of over a thousand clones, roughly a quarter of them appearing once. Findings of the study overall: Longer survival (overall) was linked to higher T cell density in blood. Tumor trailed uninvolved adjacent lung in T cell clonality, which peaked there. The appearance of a median approximately 55 of the top 100 tumor clones was seen in adjacent lung.

Trimming left V 5 bases short and J 3 bases short, with 15 bases between. CDR3 size: 15 residues. CDR1 is SGHNT, CDR2 YENEEA, per germline. The chain carries TRBV11-3 and TRBJ2-3, with D tentatively TRBD1 (6 bases). The clonotype comes from a man between 35 and 75 years old with stage I lung adenocarcinoma. The specimen comprised normal lung tissue next to the tumor, sampled before any cancer treatment. The CDR3 protein is CASSHHTGKTDTQYF. DNA for the CDR3: TGTGCCAGCAGCCATCATACAGGGAAAACAGATACGCAGTATTTT.